The 27 T cell receptor beta chains reported below all come from one sample, sequenced in a study of technical replicates of blood from a few donors. The assay was immunoSEQ multiplex PCR, and TCRdb's table has in-frame clones only and misses some. Of 65,000 to 80,000 clones detected, about 97% appear once; the ten largest clones hold roughly 0.25%. Material: T cells isolated from PBMCs. These receptors originate from a human donor in good health.

V is TRBV4-3 and J is TRBJ1-1; a possible D gene is TRBD1 (6 bases). V was shortened by 4 bases and J by 3 bases, with 9 bases between the two germline ends. Germline assignment: CDR1 LGHNA and CDR2 YSLEER. This CDR3 contains 13 residues. CDR3 in DNA: TGCGCCAGCAGCCCAGGACAGTACACTGAAGCTTTCTTT. Translated: CASSPGQYTEAFF.

The chain combines TRBV27 with TRBJ2-1; 11 bases match TRBD2. CDR3 length equals 16 residues. Germline CDR1 MNHEY, CDR2 SMNVEV (reference sequence). Trimming at V came to 6 bases and at J to 2 bases, leaving 6 bases not matched to a gene. CDR3 sequence: CASSLSGLAAYNEQFF. As DNA, the CDR3 is TGTGCCAGCAGCCTATCGGGACTAGCGGCCTACAATGAGCAGTTCTTC.

The V call is TRBV10-3, the J call TRBJ2-7, with 7 nucleotides matching TRBD1. Losses at the gene ends were 2 bases for V and 2 bases for J; bases not matched to a gene: 0. CDR3 length: 13 residues. The germline V gene has CDR1 ENHRY and CDR2 SYGVKD. The CDR3: CAISEDRAYEQYF. CDR3 bases: TGTGCCATCAGTGAGGACAGGGCCTACGAGCAGTACTTC.

The chain combines TRBV10-3 with TRBJ1-2, with TRBD1 matching 8 bases. V shed 7 bases, J shed 5 bases, and the junction held 12 bases outside the gene matches. This CDR3 region has 15 residues. The germline V gene encodes CDR1 ENHRY and CDR2 SYGVKD. The DNA of the CDR3 is TGTGCCATCACCGGAGGGGGACAGGATCAATATGGCTACACCTTC. Protein sequence: CAITGGGQDQYGYTF.

The chain is built from TRBV11-2 and TRBJ1-1, with TRBD1 identical over 7 bases. The CDR3 has 14 residues. V lost 5 bases, J lost 2 bases, and 5 bases stayed unmatched. CDR1 SGHAT and CDR2 FQNNGV come from the germline V gene. In nucleotides, the CDR3 is TGTGCCAGCAGCCAGGGGGGTAAAAACACTGAAGCTTTCTTT. Protein: CASSQGGKNTEAFF. Variable domain in full (rest from reference TRBV11-2 and TRBJ1-1): EAGVAQSPRYKIIEKRQSVAFWCNPISGHATLYWYQQILGQGPKLLIQFQNNGVVDDSQLPKDRFSAERLKGVDSTLKIQPAKLEDSAVYLCASSQGGKNTEAFFGQGTRLTVV.

The CDR3 DNA follows: TGTGCCTGGAGTGTATCCGGAGCGGGAGAAGAGACCCAGTACTTC. Its translation: CAWSVSGAGEETQYF. V is TRBV30 and J is TRBJ2-5; 8 bases fit TRBD2. Germline loops: CDR1 GTSNPN, CDR2 SVGIG (reference sequence). The junction had 6 bases not matched to a gene; V was cut back by 0 bases and J by 3 bases. This CDR3 spans 15 amino acids.

This chain uses TRBV29-1 with TRBJ2-7; TRBD2 might be the D (5 bases). The V gene's germline CDR1 is SQVTM and CDR2 ANQGSEA. This CDR3 comprises 12 residues. Trimming left V 5 bases short and J 5 bases short, with 13 bases between. In nucleotides, the CDR3 is TGCAGCGTTCTCGACGGGGAACACGAGCAGTACTTC. Amino acid sequence: CSVLDGEHEQYF.

The chain recombines TRBV5-8 with TRBJ1-1, with D possibly TRBD1 on 5 matching bases. V lost 5 bases, J lost 6 bases, and 14 bases lay in between. This CDR3 is built from 13 residues. Looked up from germline, CDR1 is SGHTS and CDR2 is YDEGEE. In DNA, the CDR3 is TGTGCCAGCAGTCTGGACCCAGGGCCTGAAGCTTTCTTT. Translation gives CASSLDPGPEAFF. Based on the CDR3 plus reference TRBV5-8 and TRBJ1-1, the full variable domain is EAGVTQSPTHLIKTRGQQATLRCSPISGHTSVYWYQQALGLGLQFLLWYDEGEERNRGNFPPRFSGRQFPNYSSELNVNALELEDSALYLCASSLDPGPEAFFGQGTRLTVV.

In its sample, this clone was seen a few times. The chain couples TRBV4-1 to TRBJ2-7, with 8 bases fitting TRBD2. Germline V CDR1 and CDR2: MGHRA, YSYEKL. This CDR3 is 15 amino acids long. The junction had 4 bases not matched to a gene; V was cut back by 1 base and J by 2 bases. CDR3 sequence reads: CASSQGLAGAYEQYF. Written as DNA, the CDR3 is TGCGCCAGCAGCCAAGGCCTAGCGGGCGCCTACGAGCAGTACTTC.

The genes are TRBV2 and TRBJ1-1; D not resolved. Germline lookup yields CDR1 SNHLY and CDR2 FYNNEI. V shed 8 bases and J shed 7 bases, with 17 bases lying between them. This CDR3 has 13 amino acids. The CDR3 reads CASGPRGPVEAFF. The CDR3 DNA follows: TGTGCCAGCGGTCCGCGCGGGCCGGTTGAAGCTTTCTTT.

This rearrangement joins TRBV11-2 to TRBJ2-3, with TRBD1 matching 8 bases. The trim removed 4 bases at V and 2 bases at J, leaving 2 bases unmatched. The V gene's germline CDR1 is SGHAT and CDR2 FQNNGV. The CDR3 consists of 14 residues. Here the CDR3 DNA reads TGTGCCAGCAGCTGGGACAGGACCACAGATACGCAGTATTTT. It codes for CASSWDRTTDTQYF.

The J gene is TRBJ1-1, the V gene TRBV9; D is perhaps TRBD1 (6 bases). This CDR3 has 14 amino acids. Germline CDR1 is SGDLS and CDR2 is YYNGEE. With 3 bases removed from V and 3 bases from J, the gap between germline ends came to 12 bases. The CDR3 bases are TGTGCCAGCAGCGGAAACTACAGGGACACTGAAGCTTTCTTT. It is translated as CASSGNYRDTEAFF. The full variable domain, its missing parts supplied by reference TRBV9 and TRBJ1-1, is DSGVTQTPKHLITATGQRVTLRCSPRSGDLSVYWYQQSLDQGLQFLIQYYNGEERAKGNILERFSAQQFPDLHSELNLSSLELGDSALYFCASSGNYRDTEAFFGQGTRLTVV.

V gene TRBV19 combines with J gene TRBJ1-1; 7 positions match TRBD1. CDR3 length: 14 residues. Germline V gene sequence: CDR1 LNHDA, CDR2 SQIVND (reference sequence). J lost 4 bases, V lost 6 bases, and 8 bases had no gene match. The CDR3 sequence: CASSRTDRLTEAFF. CDR3 in DNA: TGTGCCAGTAGCCGCACGGACAGGCTCACTGAAGCTTTCTTT.

The chain uses TRBV29-1 and TRBJ1-3; D remains ambiguous. Germline values: CDR1 SQVTM, CDR2 ANQGSEA. The CDR3 is made up of 13 amino acids. Trimming removed 2 bases from V and 0 bases from J, with 5 bases in between. In DNA form, the CDR3 reads TGCAGCGTTGAAATCAGCTCTGGAAACACCATATATTTT. Translating gives CSVEISSGNTIYF.

The rearrangement links TRBV4-2 to TRBJ2-5; the D is unclear. Germline lookup yields CDR1 LGHNA and CDR2 YNFKEQ. The CDR3 is made up of 12 amino acids. Trimming shortened V by 1 base and J by 5 bases, and 5 bases separated the two germline ends. For the CDR3, the DNA is TGTGCCAGCAGCCAAGGGCGGGAGACCCAGTACTTC. Its translation is CASSQGRETQYF.

The chain joins TRBV7-3 to TRBJ2-1, with TRBD2 identical over 8 bases. The CDR3 has 15 residues. The ends lost 5 bases at V and 2 bases at J; junction bases unmatched: 5. Germline lookup yields CDR1 SGHTA and CDR2 FQGTGA. CDR3 bases: TGTGCCAGCAGCCTTAGCGGGACGACCTACAATGAGCAGTTCTTC. Translating gives CASSLSGTTYNEQFF.

The rearrangement links TRBV25-1 to TRBJ1-1, with D possibly TRBD1 on 6 matching bases. CDR3 length equals 12 residues. V lost 2 bases and J lost 5, with 6 bases in between. Germline-derived CDR1 and CDR2 are MGHDK and SYGVNS. CDR3 DNA: TGTGCCAGCAGTGAAAGGGGGACTGAAGCTTTCTTT. Amino acids: CASSERGTEAFF.

The chain uses TRBV2 and TRBJ2-7; D is possibly TRBD2 (5 bases). CDR3 size: 14 residues. Germline assignment: CDR1 SNHLY and CDR2 FYNNEI. The V gene lost 4 bases and the J gene lost 0 bases, with 10 bases spanning the gap. CDR3 amino acids: CASSGLRSSYEQYF. The CDR3 bases are TGTGCCAGCAGTGGACTAAGGAGCTCCTACGAGCAGTACTTC.

The rearrangement uses TRBV30 and TRBJ2-1, with TRBD1 matching 9 bases. Unmatched junction bases numbered 22, after V lost 1 base and J lost 0 bases. The germline V gene encodes CDR1 GTSNPN and CDR2 SVGIG (reference sequence). The CDR3 contains 22 residues. CDR3: CAWSAFLLDRGGSSVSYNEQFF. The CDR3 DNA sequence: TGTGCCTGGAGTGCCTTCTTATTGGACAGGGGAGGTTCTAGCGTCTCCTACAATGAGCAGTTCTTC. Filled out from reference TRBV30 and TRBJ2-1, the complete variable domain reads SQTIHQWPATLVQPVGSPLSLECTVEGTSNPNLYWYRQAAGRGLQLLFYSVGIGQISSEVPQNLSASRPQDRQFILSSKKLLLSDSGFYLCAWSAFLLDRGGSSVSYNEQFFGPGTRLTVL.

The J gene is TRBJ2-2, the V gene TRBV18, with 11 bases aligning to TRBD2. This CDR3 comprises 16 residues. J was trimmed by 6 bases and V by 5 bases; bases with no gene match: 8. Germline loops: CDR1 KGHSH, CDR2 LQKENI. Here the CDR3 reads CASSAVLAGDAGELFF. The CDR3 region has the DNA TGTGCCAGCTCAGCTGTACTAGCGGGAGATGCCGGGGAGCTGTTTTTT.

The V call is TRBV29-1, the J call TRBJ2-3; 8 bases are a match to TRBD2. Trimming cost V 4 bases and J 2 bases; bases outside gene matches: 5. This CDR3 is built from 14 residues. Germline CDR1 reads SQVTM; CDR2 reads ANQGSEA. The CDR3 DNA reads TGCAGCGTTGCCAGCGGGAGCATCACAGATACGCAGTATTTT. Protein product: CSVASGSITDTQYF.

The CDR3 nucleotides are TGTGCCAGCAGCTTGGGGACAGGCTCCTACAATGAGCAGTTCTTC. This encodes CASSLGTGSYNEQFF. The genes are TRBV5-6 and TRBJ2-1; 7 bases match TRBD1. CDR3 size: 15 residues. The V gene's germline CDR1 is SGHDT and CDR2 YYEEEE. V shed 0 bases, J shed 0 bases, and the junction held 0 bases outside the gene matches.

V usage is TRBV6-5 and J usage is TRBJ1-1; D not certain. Germline-derived CDR1 and CDR2 are MNHEY and SVGAGI. Trimming left V 5 bases short and J 5 bases short, with 6 bases between. The CDR3 totals 11 residues. The CDR3 reads CASSPGTEAFF. The CDR3 coding sequence is TGTGCCAGCAGTCCGGGGACTGAAGCTTTCTTT.

For the CDR3, the DNA is TGTGCCAGCAGAGTACGACTAGCGGGAGACAATACGCAGTATTTT. This encodes CASRVRLAGDNTQYF. This chain connects TRBV6-1 to TRBJ2-3, with TRBD2 identical over 12 bases. V gave up 6 bases and J gave up 7 bases; unmatched junction bases: 8. There are 15 residues in the CDR3. CDR1 and CDR2 from the germline V gene are MNHNS and SASEGT.

V gene TRBV5-1 combines with J gene TRBJ1-1; 7 bases align to TRBD1. The CDR3 has 16 residues. Looked up from germline, CDR1 is SGHRS and CDR2 is YFSETQ. V was pared by 0 bases and J by 6 bases, with 11 bases of the junction left unmatched. CDR3 DNA: TGCGCCAGCAGCTTGGACAGGGGTATTCTTTGGGCTGAAGCTTTCTTT. It is translated as CASSLDRGILWAEAFF. Based on the CDR3 plus reference TRBV5-1 and TRBJ1-1, the full variable domain is KAGVTQTPRYLIKTRGQQVTLSCSPISGHRSVSWYQQTPGQGLQFLFEYFSETQRNKGNFPGRFSGRQFSNSRSEMNVSTLELGDSALYLCASSLDRGILWAEAFFGQGTRLTVV.

The J gene is TRBJ2-5, the V gene TRBV5-4; the match to TRBD1 covers 9 bases. TRBJ2-7 explains the end of the DNA better; the J call may be wrong. This CDR3 comprises 16 residues. Per germline, CDR1 SGHNT and CDR2 YYREEE (reference sequence). In DNA form, the CDR3 reads TGTGCCAGCAGCTTGGAGACGGACAGGGGCGGCTACGAGCAGTACTTC. This encodes CASSLETDRGGYEQYF.

The chain links TRBV7-6 to TRBJ2-3; D gene uncertain. The CDR3 is 13 amino acids. The germline V and J ends were trimmed by 5 bases and 0 bases, with 6 bases remaining between them. CDR1 is SGHVS and CDR2 is FNYEAQ in the germline V gene. CDR3 sequence reads: CASSPTSTDTQYF. In DNA form, the CDR3 reads TGTGCCAGCAGCCCAACTAGCACAGATACGCAGTATTTT.